The present T cell receptor (beta chain) was sequenced within a study of T-cell memory formation after mild COVID-19. MiXCR was run by TCRdb on the 5' RACE reads, yielding one entry per CDR3 protein. There are approximately 350,000 distinct CDR3 sequences in the sample; under 15% occur only once, and around 21% lies in the top ten. The germline CDR1 and CDR2 sequences are MGHRA and YSYEKL. The CDR3 totals 19 residues. The V gene lost 3 bases and the J gene lost 1 base, with 19 bases spanning the gap. The chain combines TRBV4-1 with TRBJ2-6, with D perhaps TRBD1 (6 bases). The sequence derives from a man younger than 35 who had mild COVID-19 (a few samples of this study predate the infection). Cell type and time point are not known. The sample consisted of PBMCs or a T cell subset sorted from them (not recorded which). As DNA, the CDR3 is TGCGCCAGCAGCCAGGGAAGACAGGCGTGGCGGTCTGGGGCCAACGTCCTGACTTTC. It specifies CASSQGRQAWRSGANVLTF.